This T cell receptor beta chain was identified in a study of a mutant IDH1 vaccine in newly diagnosed glioma. At the level of the study: Eight vaccinations went to patients in weeks 1, 3, 5, 7, 11, 15, 19, 23.

About this clone itself: Its cognate antigen is unknown.

The time point: week 5, during vaccination. Every single dose of the vaccine, 300 ug of mutant IDH1 20-mer peptide, came with topical imiquimod. Diagnosis in the donors showed new WHO grade 3 or 4 astrocytomas that were IDH1-mutant and ATRX-lost. Repertoires were generated with immunoSEQ multiplex PCR, while TCRdb's copy carries only in-frame clones and drops some. The table shows 40,000 or so clones, with approximately 90% occurring only once. The source is a man aged 45-60 years with glioma. The sample was PBMCs, taken from a glioma patient whose treatment included an IDH1 peptide vaccine.

The CDR3 DNA is TGTGCCAGCAGAAGAGGCAGCCCCTCTTCACCCCTCCACTTT. The encoded protein is CASRRGSPSSPLHF. This chain joins TRBV2 and TRBJ1-6; D is undetermined. Deletions cut 6 bases from V and 9 bases from J, with 15 bases between. This CDR3 is built from 14 residues. Germline CDR1 SNHLY, CDR2 FYNNEI.